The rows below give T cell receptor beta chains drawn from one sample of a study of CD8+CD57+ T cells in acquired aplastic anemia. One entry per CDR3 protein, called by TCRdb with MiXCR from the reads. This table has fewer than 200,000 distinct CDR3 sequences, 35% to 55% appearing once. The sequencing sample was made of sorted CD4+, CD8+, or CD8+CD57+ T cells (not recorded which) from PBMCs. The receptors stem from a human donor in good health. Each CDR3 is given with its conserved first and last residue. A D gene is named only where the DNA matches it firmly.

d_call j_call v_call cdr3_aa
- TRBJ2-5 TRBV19 CASSIEGGGETQYF
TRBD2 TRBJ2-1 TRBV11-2 CASSLRRGGFDEQFF
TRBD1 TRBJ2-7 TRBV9 CASTLDRAGEQYF
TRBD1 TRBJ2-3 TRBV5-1 CASSSMTGAGDTQYF
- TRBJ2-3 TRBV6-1 CASSPDTVAGLRTDTQYF
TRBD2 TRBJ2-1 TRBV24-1 CATSELAGRNNEQFF
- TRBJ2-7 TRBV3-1 CASKLQGWLEQYF
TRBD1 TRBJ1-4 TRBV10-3 CAIGEQGADEKLFF
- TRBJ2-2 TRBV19 CATRRGAPGELFF
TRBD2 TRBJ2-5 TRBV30 CAWAGVGETQYF
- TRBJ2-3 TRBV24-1 CATSDLSTDTQYF
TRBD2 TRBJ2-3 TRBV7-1 CASIQTSGGARGTDTQYF
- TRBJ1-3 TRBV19 CASSIFVGNTIYF
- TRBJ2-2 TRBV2 CASSGQTNTGELFF
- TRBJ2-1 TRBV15 CATSRTGRFEQFF
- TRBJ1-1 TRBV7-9 CASSLKVNTEAFF
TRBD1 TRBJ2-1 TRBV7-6 CASSLQGASFNEQFF
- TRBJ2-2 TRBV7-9 CASSLGRSSTGELFF
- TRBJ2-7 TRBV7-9 CASSLDHKEQYF
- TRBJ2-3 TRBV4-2 CASSQDASTDTQYF
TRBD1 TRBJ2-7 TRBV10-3 CASSTGGTYEQYF
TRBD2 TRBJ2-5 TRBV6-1 CASSVQRGSQETQYF
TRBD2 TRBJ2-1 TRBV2 CARGTSGSNEQFF
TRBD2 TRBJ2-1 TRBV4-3 CASSHGLAGGPQTYNEQFF
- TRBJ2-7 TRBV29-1 CSVGFGSGGYEQYF
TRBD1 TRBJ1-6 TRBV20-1 CSARDLRGTGFSPLHF
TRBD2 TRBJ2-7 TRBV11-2 CASNPGLAGGNHYEQYF
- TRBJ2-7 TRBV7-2 CASSLGMEYEQYF
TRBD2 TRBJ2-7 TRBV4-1 CASSQGTSRTYEQYF
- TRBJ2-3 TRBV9 CASSGRQPDLTDTQYF
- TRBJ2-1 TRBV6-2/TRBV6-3 CASSYRREVVTPYNEQFF